These 19 T cell receptor beta chains came from one sample sequenced in a study of T cells in Graves' hyperthyroidism and ophthalmopathy. Template material for amplifying TCR beta CDR3 regions consisted of RNA transcripts. HTBI primers drove first-round RT-PCR of the TCR CDR3. TCRdb ran MiXCR on the multiplex PCR reads and lists one entry per CDR3 protein. This sample yields more than 350,000 distinct CDR3 sequences, of which more than 13% are seen a single time; around a third belongs to the top ten. Sequencing was done on a sample of blood. All receptors derive from a woman aged 25 to 39 with Graves' hyperthyroidism.

This chain uses TRBV10-3 with TRBJ2-6; D may be TRBD1 (5 bases). Per germline, CDR1 ENHRY and CDR2 SYGVKD. V was pared by 4 bases and J by 2 bases, with 12 bases between. The CDR3 contains 16 residues. DNA of the CDR3: TGTGCCATCAGTGGTCGAACAGGTCCTGGGGCCAACGTCCTGACTTTC. Encoded protein: CAISGRTGPGANVLTF.

The chain employs TRBV7-9 and TRBJ2-3; no clear D. This CDR3 is built from 13 residues. Germline lookup yields CDR1 SEHNR and CDR2 FQNEAQ (reference sequence). V gave up 7 bases and J gave up 3 bases, with 11 bases separating them. The CDR3 region is CASTPRSTDTQYF. The CDR3 DNA reads as TGTGCCAGCACTCCTAGATCGACAGATACGCAGTATTTT.

The V gene is TRBV5-5, the J gene TRBJ1-1; no clear D. Trimming stripped 2 bases from V and 2 bases from J, with 10 bases between. This CDR3 spans 14 amino acids. Germline V gene data show CDR1 as SGHKS and CDR2 as YYEKEE (reference sequence). CDR3 bases: TGTGCCAGCAGCTTCGTTTACGGTAACACTGAAGCTTTCTTT. Its translation is CASSFVYGNTEAFF.

This chain links TRBV30 with TRBJ1-6; no clear D gene. Germline loops: CDR1 GTSNPN, CDR2 SVGIG (reference sequence). The ends were cut back, 2 bases at V and 7 bases at J, with 9 bases in the middle. The CDR3 has 13 amino acids. Here the CDR3 DNA reads TGTGCCTGGAGTTCTGGATCAAATTCACCCCTCCACTTT. Amino acids: CAWSSGSNSPLHF.

CDR3 residues: CAISESTQGTGELFF. CDR3 DNA sequence: TGTGCCATCAGTGAGTCGACACAGGGCACCGGGGAGCTGTTTTTT. The chain carries TRBV10-3 and TRBJ2-2; tentative D call: TRBD1 (6 bases). CDR1 is ENHRY and CDR2 is SYGVKD in the germline V gene. The length of the CDR3 is 15 residues. The ends were cut back, 0 bases at V and 4 bases at J, with 9 bases in the middle.

The genes are TRBV12-3 or TRBV12-4 and TRBJ1-5, with TRBD1 identical over 9 bases. This CDR3 has 16 amino acids. The trim removed 6 bases at V and 7 bases at J, leaving 13 bases unmatched. The CDR3 protein is CASRGQGQDFGQPQHF. In DNA form, the CDR3 reads TGTGCCAGCAGAGGACAGGGGCAGGACTTCGGGCAGCCCCAGCATTTT.

The sample holds a few counts of this clonotype. The chain combines TRBV10-3 with TRBJ2-5, with D perhaps TRBD1 (6 bases). There are 14 residues in the CDR3. V lost 3 bases, J lost 1 base, and 9 bases lay in between. Germline V gene sequence: CDR1 ENHRY, CDR2 SYGVKD. For the CDR3, the DNA is TGTGCCATCAGTGACCGACAGGTCCAAGAGACCCAGTACTTC. It specifies CAISDRQVQETQYF.

In this sample, this clonotype turned up many times. This chain uses TRBV12-3 or TRBV12-4 with TRBJ2-1; 10 nucleotides agree with TRBD2. V trimming: 5 bases; J trimming: 6 bases; junction bases outside the gene matches: 7. The CDR3 runs to 15 residues. CDR3 residues: CASSQSASGSNEQFF. The CDR3 DNA sequence: TGTGCCAGCAGTCAGTCGGCTAGCGGGAGCAATGAGCAGTTCTTC.

This chain connects TRBV20-1 to TRBJ2-7; 8 positions match TRBD2. This CDR3 contains 14 residues. Germline assignment: CDR1 DFQATT and CDR2 SNEGSKA (reference sequence). The trim removed 8 bases at V and 3 bases at J, leaving 12 bases unmatched. Here the CDR3 DNA reads TGCAGTTCTCTAAAACCGGGACTAGACTACGAGCAGTACTTC. Translation gives CSSLKPGLDYEQYF.

V usage is TRBV20-1 and J usage is TRBJ2-7, with a tentative D call TRBD1 (5 bases). The germline CDR1 and CDR2 sequences are DFQATT and SNEGSKA (reference sequence). Trimming removed 0 bases at V and 7 bases at J, with 10 bases between. The CDR3 has 12 residues. The chain's CDR3 is CSARDDSREQYF. The CDR3 DNA reads TGCAGTGCTAGAGATGACAGCCGTGAGCAGTACTTC.

On this clonotype: One end of the junction is discordant with germline, which a read error may explain. V gene TRBV5-1 combines with J gene TRBJ2-1; 9 positions match TRBD2. Germline V CDR1 and CDR2: SGHRS, YFSETQ. The CDR3 covers 15 residues. CDR3 region: CASSLVAGGGDERFF. The DNA of the CDR3 is TGCGCCAGCAGCTTGGTTGCGGGAGGGGGGGATGAGCGGTTCTTC.

The chain combines TRBV5-4 with TRBJ2-2; D may match TRBD1 or TRBD2 (5 bases each). V was clipped by 0 bases and J by 4 bases, with 13 bases between them. Germline V CDR1 and CDR2: SGHNT, YYREEE (reference sequence). The CDR3 length is 16 residues. The CDR3 nucleotides are TGTGCCAGCAGCTTGGCCGAGGGGAAGGGCACCGGGGAGCTGTTTTTT. Translated, it gives CASSLAEGKGTGELFF. The complete variable domain, with remaining parts taken from reference TRBV5-4 and TRBJ2-2, reads ETGVTQSPTHLIKTRGQQVTLRCSSQSGHNTVSWYQQALGQGPQFIFQYYREEENGRGNFPPRFSGLQFPNYSSELNVNALELDDSALYLCASSLAEGKGTGELFFGEGSRLTVL.

This clonotype was recorded many times. The chain joins TRBV5-5 to TRBJ2-7; 9 positions match TRBD1. This CDR3 has 14 amino acids. The germline CDR1 and CDR2 sequences are SGHKS and YYEKEE (reference sequence). V was clipped by 6 bases and J by 1 base; unmatched bases: 5. The CDR3: CASKGTGLSYEQYF. The DNA for the CDR3 is TGTGCCAGCAAGGGGACAGGGCTTTCCTACGAGCAGTACTTC.

This clonotype came up a few times. The V gene is TRBV27, the J gene TRBJ2-1; 8 nucleotides match TRBD2. The CDR3 loop spans 16 amino acids. Germline CDR1 reads MNHEY; CDR2 reads SMNVEV (reference sequence). With V trimmed by 5 bases and J by 10 bases, 16 bases remained unmatched. The CDR3 region has the DNA TGTGCCAGCAGTATTCCAGCGGGAGTCTCTCGGGGAGAGCAGTTCTTC. It translates to CASSIPAGVSRGEQFF.

V and J are TRBV6-1 and TRBJ2-2; the match to TRBD2 covers 9 bases. The CDR3 spans 17 residues. Trimming at V came to 6 bases and at J to 0 bases, leaving 8 bases not matched to a gene. Germline CDR1 is MNHNS and CDR2 is SASEGT. The CDR3 region has the DNA TGTGCCAGCAGGGAGTGGGCGGGAGGGGCGAACACCGGGGAGCTGTTTTTT. Encoded protein: CASREWAGGANTGELFF.

This clonotype was picked up many times. The V call is TRBV30, the J call TRBJ1-2; D not resolved. Per the germline V gene, CDR1 is GTSNPN and CDR2 is SVGIG (reference sequence). The ends were cut back, 1 base at V and 3 bases at J, with 6 bases in the middle. This CDR3 is built from 12 residues. The CDR3 sequence is CAWSDQHYGYTF. CDR3 in DNA: TGTGCCTGGAGTGATCAGCACTATGGCTACACCTTC. The entire variable domain, with the rest obtained from reference TRBV30 and TRBJ1-2, is as follows: SQTIHQWPATLVQPVGSPLSLECTVEGTSNPNLYWYRQAAGRGLQLLFYSVGIGQISSEVPQNLSASRPQDRQFILSSKKLLLSDSGFYLCAWSDQHYGYTFGSGTRLTVV.

This chain connects TRBV28 to TRBJ1-2; 7 nucleotides line up with TRBD1. Trimming took 2 bases from V and 0 from J; bases not matched to a gene: 15. CDR1 is MDHEN, CDR2 SYDVKM, per germline. The CDR3 is 19 residues long. This CDR3 reads CASSLGTDDRVLANYGYTF. CDR3 in DNA: TGTGCCAGCAGTTTAGGGACCGATGACAGGGTATTAGCTAACTATGGCTACACCTTC.

This clonotype came up many times. The rearrangement joins TRBV27 to TRBJ1-5; the D gene is possibly TRBD1 (6 bases). Germline V CDR1 and CDR2: MNHEY, SMNVEV (reference sequence). The germline V and J ends were trimmed by 6 bases and 0 bases, with 12 bases remaining between them. The CDR3 consists of 15 residues. The CDR3 DNA is TGTGCCAGCAGCCCAGGGGTCGGTAGCAATCAGCCCCAGCATTTT. Translation: CASSPGVGSNQPQHF.

The chain recombines TRBV14 with TRBJ1-1; D is undetermined. Germline V lookup: CDR1 SGHDN, CDR2 FVKESK. This CDR3 has 15 amino acids. The V end was cut by 4 bases, the J end by 5 bases, with 17 bases between. The CDR3: CASSLLEAWGTEAFF. The CDR3 nucleotides are TGTGCCAGCAGCCTCCTGGAGGCTTGGGGTACTGAAGCTTTCTTT.